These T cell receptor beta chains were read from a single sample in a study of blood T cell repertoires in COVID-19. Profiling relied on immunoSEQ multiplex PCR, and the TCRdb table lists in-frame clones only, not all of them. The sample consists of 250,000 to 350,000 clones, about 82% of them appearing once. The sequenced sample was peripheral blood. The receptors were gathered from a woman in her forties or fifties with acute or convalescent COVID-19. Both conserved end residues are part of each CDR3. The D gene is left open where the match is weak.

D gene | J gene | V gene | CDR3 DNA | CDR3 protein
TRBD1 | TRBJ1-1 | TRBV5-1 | TGCGCCAGCAGCTTGCCGGTTACAGGGGACGGGTTGGCTGAAGCTTTCTTT | CASSLPVTGDGLAEAFF
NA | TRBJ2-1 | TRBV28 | TGTGCCAGCAGTGGGGGGAAGTGGGAGCAGTTCTTC | CASSGGKWEQFF
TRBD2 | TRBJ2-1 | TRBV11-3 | TGTGCCAGCAGCTACGGGACTAGCGGTTTTCGGGAGCAGTTCTTC | CASSYGTSGFREQFF
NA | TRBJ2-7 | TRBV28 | TGTGCCATAATCTCGACAACCCCCTACGAGCAGTACTTC | CAIISTTPYEQYF
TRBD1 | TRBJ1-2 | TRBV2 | TGTGCCAGCAGTGTGCAGGGGGACTATGGCTACACCTTC | CASSVQGDYGYTF
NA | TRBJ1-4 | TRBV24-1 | TGTGCCACCAGTGATTTTCGGGGTGAAAAACTGTTTTTT | CATSDFRGEKLFF
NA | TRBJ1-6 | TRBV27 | TGTGCCAGTACAGGACTAGCCGGTTCATCCTCCTATAATTCACCCCTCCACTTT | CASTGLAGSSSYNSPLHF
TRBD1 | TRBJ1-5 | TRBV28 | TGTGCCAGCAGTGGACAGGGTTCTTCATTTAGCAATCAGCCCCAGCATTTT | CASSGQGSSFSNQPQHF
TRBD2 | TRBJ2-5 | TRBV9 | TGTGCCAGCAGCGACCTTGCGGGAGGGGAGACCCAGTACTTC | CASSDLAGGETQYF
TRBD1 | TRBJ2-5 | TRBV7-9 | TGTGCCAGCAGCTTAGGAGTGGCAGGGGGCGGACAAGAGACCCAGTACTTC | CASSLGVAGGGQETQYF
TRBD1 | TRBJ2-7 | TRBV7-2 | TGTGCCAGCAGCCAGACAGGGAGAAAGGAGCAGTACTTC | CASSQTGRKEQYF